Reported below is one T cell receptor beta chain. During active infection, Seattle patients enrolled and were then monitored through disease. The data belong to a study of blood T cell repertoires in COVID-19. Study overall: Samples came from the United States, Italy and Spain, spanning acute and convalescent COVID-19. PBMCs, B-cell-depleted T cells, or T cells provided the cDNA or gDNA that made up the material.

This CDR3 is 15 amino acids long. The germline gives CDR1 SGDLS, CDR2 YYNGEE. The trim removed 4 bases at V and 8 bases at J, leaving 9 bases unmatched. TCRdb's copy holds only in-frame clones and misses some; the assay was immunoSEQ multiplex PCR. The data show around 100,000 clones, with roughly 70% seen just once and 3.9% held by the top ten. This rearrangement joins TRBV9 to TRBJ2-2, with 9 bases aligning to TRBD2. Sequencing used peripheral blood. The source is a man between 65 and 79 years old with COVID-19, enrolled during active disease. The CDR3 sequence: CASSSRGSGSGELFF. In nucleotides, the CDR3 is TGTGCCAGCAGCTCGAGGGGTAGCGGGAGTGGGGAGCTGTTTTTT.